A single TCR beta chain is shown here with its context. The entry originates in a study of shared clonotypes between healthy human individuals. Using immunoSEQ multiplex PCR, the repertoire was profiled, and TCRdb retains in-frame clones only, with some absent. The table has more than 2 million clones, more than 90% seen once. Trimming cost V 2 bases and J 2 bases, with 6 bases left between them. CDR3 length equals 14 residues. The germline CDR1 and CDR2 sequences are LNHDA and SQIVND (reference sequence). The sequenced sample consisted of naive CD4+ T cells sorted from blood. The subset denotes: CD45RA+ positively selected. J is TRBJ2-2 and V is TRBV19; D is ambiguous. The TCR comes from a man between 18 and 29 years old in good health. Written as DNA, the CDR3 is TGTGCCAGTAGTATACCGGCTAACACCGGGGAGCTGTTTTTT. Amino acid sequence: CASSIPANTGELFF. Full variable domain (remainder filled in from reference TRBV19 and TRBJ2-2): DGGITQSPKYLFRKEGQNVTLSCEQNLNHDAMYWYRQDPGQGLRLIYYSQIVNDFQKGDIAEGYSVSREKKESFPLTVTSAQKNPTAFYLCASSIPANTGELFFGEGSRLTVL.